This T cell receptor (beta chain) comes out of a study of identical twins. This clonotype has a handful of counts. Its antigen is not identified. Healthy Caucasians supplied all donations. Germline V gene sequence: CDR1 SNHLY, CDR2 FYNNEI. The CDR3 extends over 20 amino acids. V lost 2 bases, J lost 0 bases, and 14 bases stayed unmatched. A universal primer site was added by template switching, and unique molecular identifiers were carried by the cDNA. TCRdb re-analysed the 5' RACE reads in MiXCR, keeping a single row per CDR3 protein. The sample has a few hundred thousand distinct CDR3 sequences; roughly 9% are singletons. Study results and caveats: Reduced insertions were recorded for abundant cord blood beta clonotypes, with no such pattern in memory repertoires. Sequences that were out-of-frame, alpha and twin-shared displayed an excess of low generation probability.

V gene TRBV2 combines with J gene TRBJ2-1; TRBD2 agrees at 9 bases. The sequence came from a woman in her forties or fifties in good health. Input material: naive T cells sorted from blood. CDR3 region: CASSEMASGTATSSYNEQFF. The CDR3 DNA reads as TGTGCCAGCAGTGAAATGGCTAGCGGGACCGCGACAAGCTCCTACAATGAGCAGTTCTTC.